This TCR beta chain was retrieved from a study of Ad26.COV2.S vaccination and SARS-CoV-2 variants (dated by TCRdb to about 2021). Broadly, across the study: Donors in the vaccine arm were drawn from COV1001, a phase I-IIa trial of Ad26.COV2.S in healthy adults that was multicentre, randomized, double-blind and placebo-controlled. Ad26.COV2.S was given intramuscularly at 5x10^10 or 1x10^11 viral particles, as a single shot or as two shots 56 days apart. TCRbeta repertoire sequencing served as the tool for gauging how specific and how broad the SARS-CoV-2-reactive T cell receptors were following Ad26.COV2.S vaccination. Investigators remained blinded to trial group allocation during experiments and outcome assessment. A total of approximately 30 samples were included in the TCR-sequenced set, comprising about 20 Ad26.COV2.S vaccine recipients, 5 placebo recipients and 8 SARS-CoV-2 convalescent individuals. Trial participants were randomized into five groups of five: low-dose or high-dose Ad26.COV2.S given once or twice, or placebo on both occasions. Here is what the overall study found, with its caveats: Higher spike-specific TCR breadth was observed in Ad26.COV2.S recipients than in placebo recipients (P = 0.0014). Vaccine and placebo recipients had comparable non-spike TCR breadth, which fits with the vaccine containing only spike. According to the authors, total T cell responses may have been underestimated by the TCR breadth and depth analyses. Substantial breadth of spike-specific CD8+ and CD4+ T cell responses was reported after vaccination. Comparing responses between vaccine doses or regimens was not something the study was powered to do.

A remark on this clone: It has no known antigen specificity. Per-base quality was not reported, and no clone a single base away is much larger than it.

The treatment or condition label on this specimen signifies: around 19 received Ad26.COV2.S at low or high dose, single or two shots; about 5 received placebo; per-sample allocation not given. Repertoires of vaccine and placebo recipients were sequenced from samples collected on day 63 after the first injection. Cohort 1b enrolled 25 or so adults aged 18-55 years at a single site in Boston, USA, between 29 July and 7 August 2020. Ad26.COV2.S was a replication-incompetent adenovirus type 26 vector that expressed a prefusion-stabilized SARS-CoV-2 spike protein derived from the original Wuhan strain. TCRbeta CDR3 regions were sequenced with the immunoSEQ Assay. After extraction, genomic DNA underwent amplification by bias-controlled multiplex PCR, followed by high-throughput sequencing. Concerning the study's data processing: Collapsing and filtering of sequences were performed to quantify the absolute abundance of each unique TCRbeta CDR3 region. T cell fraction was estimated by normalizing TCRbeta template counts to usable DNA, which was measured by amplifying reference genes present in all nucleated cells. Repertoire TCRs were annotated as SARS-CoV-2-specific by exact matching of V gene, CDR3 amino acid sequence and J gene to a known reactive TCR set. MIRA supplied the reference SARS-CoV-2 TCR set, which was filtered for enrichment in COVID-19-positive ImmuneCODE repertoires so that public or cross-reactive TCRs were removed. Using the MIRA antigens, annotated TCRs were further analysed by specific ORF or by position within an ORF. Breadth was defined as annotated unique rearrangements over total unique productive rearrangements; depth was the summed frequency of those rearrangements. Group comparisons of TCR breadth used two-sided Wilcoxon rank-sum tests. What TCRdb holds here is the immuneACCESS table cut down to in-frame rearrangements. Part of the clones is not present; checked against another copy, under half of the missing clones reflect an unresolved V gene, and the others are unexplained. For V, J and clone size, that table is used; D and trimming come from the DNA. This sample is represented by roughly 460,000 clones; about 89% of them were singletons. Clones ranked in the top ten supply around 1.8% of the sample.

Spanning cysteine to phenylalanine, the CDR3 consists of 13 amino acids. Kept here is only the CDR3 DNA, which spans 39 bases and is read in frame from base 1. CDR1 and CDR2 (SGHTA, FQGTGA) derive from the germline V gene. Between the V and J ends, shortened by 4 bases and 7 bases respectively, the junction contains 8 bases. The source material was peripheral blood, sampled in a trial of Ad26.COV2.S vaccine versus placebo. The receptor's source is a person aged 18-65 years who received the Ad26.COV2.S COVID-19 vaccine or a placebo. The rearrangement joined TRBV7-3 to TRBJ1-6; there is no confident call for the D gene. The nucleotide sequence is TGTGCCAGCAGCTCCGGACGAAATTCACCCCTCCACTTT. Translation gives CASSSGRNSPLHF. Joined to the reference TRBV7-3 and TRBJ1-6 proteins, this CDR3 gives the full variable domain: GAGVSQTPSNKVTEKGKYVELRCDPISGHTALYWYRQSLGQGPEFLIYFQGTGAADDSGLPNDRFFAVRPEGSVSTLKIQRTERGDSAVYLCASSSGRNSPLHFGNGTRLTVT.